This TCR beta chain was observed in a study of control samples from healthy donors and cancer patients. The method was immunoSEQ multiplex PCR; TCRdb's version includes in-frame clones alone and lacks a portion of them. The sample gives 15,000 to 20,000 clones, roughly 89% of which show up once; about 34% is in the top ten. The CDR3 runs 14 residues. The germline V gene has CDR1 MNHEY and CDR2 SVGAGI. Germline trimming cut 2 bases from V and 8 bases from J; bases unmatched to any gene: 6. The chain recombines TRBV6-5 with TRBJ1-2; 9 bases line up with TRBD1. The sequence came from a man aged 55 to 70 with head and neck cancer. Source material: PBMCs. As DNA, the CDR3 is TGTGCCAGCAGTTACCGGGACAGGGTGAGGGGCTACACCTTC. The encoded protein is CASSYRDRVRGYTF.